Listed below are T cell receptor beta chains from one sample, sequenced in a study of blood T cells in healthy people across ages. TCRdb called the 5' RACE reads again in MiXCR, with one record for every CDR3 protein. The sample lists roughly 1,300,000 distinct CDR3 sequences; 45% to 70% were seen once. The sample comprised blood. Source of these receptors: a man aged 18 to 30 in good health. CDR3s include the opening cysteine and the closing phenylalanine or tryptophan. The D gene is left open where the match is weak. Some rows have no size entry. The others give once, few or many, or a class for an expanded clone.

size | D | J | V | DNA | CDR3
. | . | TRBJ2-5 | TRBV7-6 | TGTGCCAGCACTGGCACTTATGAGACCCAGTACTTC | CASTGTYETQYF
. | TRBD2 | TRBJ2-2 | TRBV5-6 | TGTGCCAGCGAAAAAGCGGGAGGGTCTTCCACCGGGGAGCTGTTTTTT | CASEKAGGSSTGELFF
few | TRBD2 | TRBJ2-7 | TRBV27 | TGTGCCAGCAGTTTGTTCTCGGGGGGCTCCTACGAGCAGTACTTC | CASSLFSGGSYEQYF
. | . | TRBJ2-4 | TRBV12-3/TRBV12-4 | TGTGCCAGCAGTTTCTCAGGGGTCCAAGAGCAGTACTTC | CASSFSGVQEQYF
few | TRBD2 | TRBJ2-3 | TRBV4-3 | TGCGCCAGCAGCCAAGTGTGGGGGGGTAAAGCCACAGATACGCAGTATTTT | CASSQVWGGKATDTQYF
. | . | TRBJ2-3 | TRBV27 | TGTGCCAGCAGTTTGGGTGTTTCGAACACAGATACGCAGTATTTT | CASSLGVSNTDTQYF
. | . | TRBJ2-2 | TRBV11-2 | TGTGCCAGCAGCTTAGACTGGTCTGACACCGGGGAGCTGTTTTTT | CASSLDWSDTGELFF
. | . | TRBJ2-3 | TRBV6-6 | TGTGCCAGCAGTTACAGATCTTACTCAGATACGCAGTATTTT | CASSYRSYSDTQYF
. | . | TRBJ2-1 | TRBV7-2 | TGTGCCAGCAGCTCGCCCTCAACAGGGTACAATGAGCAGTTCTTC | CASSSPSTGYNEQFF
many | . | TRBJ2-1 | TRBV27 | TGTGCCAGCAGCCGGAGCGGGAATGAGCAGTTCTTC | CASSRSGNEQFF
once | . | TRBJ1-2 | TRBV20-1 | TGCAGTGCCGAACCGGACGGTTACCTCTATGGCTACACCTTC | CSAEPDGYLYGYTF
once | TRBD1 | TRBJ2-1 | TRBV4-2 | TGTGCCAGCAGCCAAGATCTAGTGACAGGGACCTACAATGAGCAGTTCTTC | CASSQDLVTGTYNEQFF
. | TRBD2 | TRBJ2-2 | TRBV11-2 | TGTGCCAGCAGCCCCGGACTAGCGGGAGGCCGCACCGGGGAGCTGTTTTTT | CASSPGLAGGRTGELFF
. | . | TRBJ2-5 | TRBV6-5 | TGTGCCAGCAGTCCCAGCAGGGGGAGGTTGGGTGAGACCCAGTACTTC | CASSPSRGRLGETQYF
once | TRBD2 | TRBJ2-7 | TRBV29-1 | TGCAGCGTTACCCCGGGACTAGCGGGAGAGAACGAGCAGTACTTC | CSVTPGLAGENEQYF
few | . | TRBJ2-5 | TRBV13 | TGTGCCAGCAGCCTAGACCCGGGGGACCAAGAGACCCAGTACTTC | CASSLDPGDQETQYF
. | . | TRBJ2-1 | TRBV6-6 | TGTGCCAGCAGTTACGTAGCGGCCGGATACAATGAGCAGTTCTTC | CASSYVAAGYNEQFF
once | . | TRBJ1-4 | TRBV6-5 | TGTGCCAGCAGAGTACCAGAGGGAAAACTGTTTTTT | CASRVPEGKLFF
few | . | TRBJ2-7 | TRBV6-5 | TGTGCCAGCAGTTACTCCGGGGAACACTACGAGCAGTACTTC | CASSYSGEHYEQYF
few | . | TRBJ1-2 | TRBV20-1 | TGCAGTGCGGGCGGGGGGCCCGGAGACTATGGCTACACCTTC | CSAGGGPGDYGYTF
few | TRBD2 | TRBJ2-5 | TRBV7-9 | TGTGCCAGCAGCTTAACTAGCGGGAGAGCGCAAGAGACCCAGTACTTC | CASSLTSGRAQETQYF
. | TRBD1 | TRBJ2-1 | TRBV4-1 | TGCGCCAGCAGCCAAGGCCGGGACAGGGTCTACAATGAGCAGTTCTTC | CASSQGRDRVYNEQFF
. | . | TRBJ2-7 | TRBV7-8 | TGTGCCAGCAGCCCGGCAGTTCCCTACGAGCAGTACTTC | CASSPAVPYEQYF
few | TRBD1 | TRBJ2-1 | TRBV3-1 | TGTGCCAGCAGCCAAGACCCGACAGGGAACGAGCAGTTCTTC | CASSQDPTGNEQFF
few | . | TRBJ1-5 | TRBV28 | TGTGCCAGCAGTACTCAGCGGAATCAGCCCCAGCATTTT | CASSTQRNQPQHF
. | TRBD2 | TRBJ2-7 | TRBV27 | TGTGCCAGCAGCCCAGGGACTAGCGGGGGGTTTTCCTACGAGCAGTACTTC | CASSPGTSGGFSYEQYF
. | . | TRBJ2-3 | TRBV10-3 | TGTGCCATCAGTGGTAGCGGTACGCAGTATTTT | CAISGSGTQYF
. | TRBD2 | TRBJ2-3 | TRBV6-4 | TGTGCCAGCAGTGACTCCCTCCGGGAGCGGGGGCTCACAGATACGCAGTATTTT | CASSDSLRERGLTDTQYF
few | . | TRBJ1-2 | TRBV5-1 | TGCGCCAGCAGCGACGGCGGGGCGGACTATGGCTACACCTTC | CASSDGGADYGYTF
few | TRBD2 | TRBJ2-7 | TRBV29-1 | TGCAGCGTTGCATCTGCGGGAGCTTATCCGGCGTACGAGCAGTACTTC | CSVASAGAYPAYEQYF
. | . | TRBJ2-7 | TRBV6-2/TRBV6-3 | TGTGCCAGCAGTTACTCCGCGGGCCTGCAACGCTACGAGCAGTACTTC | CASSYSAGLQRYEQYF
few | TRBD2 | TRBJ2-5 | TRBV6-2/TRBV6-3 | TGTGCCAGCAGTCAATCTAGCGGCCAAGAGACCCAGTACTTC | CASSQSSGQETQYF
. | . | TRBJ1-1 | TRBV29-1 | TGCAGCGTTTTTGGGGGAGAGGGAATTAGTCCGAACACTGAAGCTTTCTTT | CSVFGGEGISPNTEAFF
. | TRBD2 | TRBJ2-3 | TRBV7-8 | TGTGCCACCCTACGGGTGGGACTAGCTCTGGATACGCAGTATTTT | CATLRVGLALDTQYF
. | . | TRBJ1-1 | TRBV12-3/TRBV12-4 | TGTGCCAGCAGAGGGGTCTCTAACACTGAAGCTTTCTTT | CASRGVSNTEAFF
. | . | TRBJ1-5 | TRBV28 | TGTGCCAGCAGTCACAGGGAGCCCCAGCATTTT | CASSHREPQHF
. | . | TRBJ2-1 | TRBV27 | TGTGCCAGCAGCTATAATAGGGGCCATGAGCAGTTCTTC | CASSYNRGHEQFF
. | . | TRBJ2-2 | TRBV4-3 | TGCGCCAGCAGCCAGTATACACAGAACACCGGGGAGCTGTTTTTT | CASSQYTQNTGELFF
. | . | TRBJ1-5 | TRBV6-6 | TGTGCCAGCAGAGGGGACACCTTCGATCAGCCCCAGCATTTT | CASRGDTFDQPQHF
. | . | TRBJ1-5 | TRBV7-8 | TGTGCCAGCAGCTTCCGGGGGCGCGTTTGGCCCCAGCATTTT | CASSFRGRVWPQHF